This is a list of T cell receptor beta chains from one sample in a study of blood T cell repertoires in COVID-19. TCRdb's table, derived via immunoSEQ multiplex PCR, lists solely in-frame clones and lacks some. The sample lists about 400,000 clones, about 87% occurring once. The sequenced sample was PBMCs or T cells enriched from blood (not recorded which). These receptors all stem from a man in his forties or fifties in a cohort exposed to, infected with or recovered from COVID-19 (not recorded which). Each CDR3 is given with its conserved first and last residue. D genes are given only for firm matches. Not every row has a clone size; where given, it reads once, few, many or a size class.

V: TRBV19
size: -
D: TRBD2
J: TRBJ2-1
CDR3: CASSIASGRGGSYNEQFF
DNA: TGTGCCAGTAGTATAGCTAGCGGGAGGGGGGGCTCCTACAATGAGCAGTTCTTC

V: TRBV6-5
size: -
D: TRBD1
J: TRBJ1-2
CDR3: CASRTGFHNYGYTF
DNA: TGTGCCAGCAGGACAGGGTTTCATAACTATGGCTACACCTTC

V: TRBV18
size: -
D: TRBD2
J: TRBJ2-1
CDR3: CASSRQTSGSYNEQFF
DNA: TGTGCCAGCTCACGACAGACTAGCGGGAGCTACAATGAGCAGTTCTTC

V: TRBV5-5
size: -
D: -
J: TRBJ2-6
CDR3: CASSLSQVLSGANVLTF
DNA: TGTGCCAGCAGCTTGTCTCAGGTCCTCTCTGGGGCCAACGTCCTGACTTTC

V: TRBV30
size: once
D: TRBD2
J: TRBJ2-7
CDR3: CAWSAGGSSYEQYF
DNA: TGTGCCTGGAGTGCCGGGGGGAGCTCCTACGAGCAGTACTTC

V: TRBV27
size: -
D: TRBD2
J: TRBJ2-7
CDR3: CASSLVREGEQYF
DNA: TGTGCCAGCAGTTTAGTTAGGGAGGGCGAGCAGTACTTC

V: TRBV19
size: -
D: -
J: TRBJ1-6
CDR3: CASSITGNNSPLHF
DNA: TGTGCCAGTAGTATAACAGGGAACAATTCACCCCTCCACTTT

V: TRBV6-4
size: -
D: -
J: TRBJ2-2
CDR3: CATPLHRVNTGELFF
DNA: TGTGCCACCCCCCTCCACAGGGTTAACACCGGGGAGCTGTTTTTT

V: TRBV28
size: -
D: -
J: TRBJ1-5
CDR3: CASSSYQTDFSNQPQHF
DNA: TGTGCCAGCAGTTCCTACCAGACAGATTTTAGCAATCAGCCCCAGCATTTT

V: TRBV6-4
size: -
D: TRBD1
J: TRBJ2-3
CDR3: CASSDRQGADTQYF
DNA: TGTGCCAGCAGTGATCGGCAGGGGGCAGATACGCAGTATTTT

V: TRBV7-9
size: -
D: TRBD1
J: TRBJ2-7
CDR3: CASSLQGAREQYF
DNA: TGTGCCAGCAGCTTACAGGGGGCGCGCGAGCAGTACTTC

V: TRBV11-2
size: -
D: TRBD2
J: TRBJ2-3
CDR3: CASRRAGGGTDTQYF
DNA: TGTGCCAGCAGAAGAGCGGGAGGAGGCACAGATACGCAGTATTTT

V: TRBV6-5
size: -
D: -
J: TRBJ2-1
CDR3: CASSHLAPDNEQFF
DNA: TGTGCCAGCAGCCACCTAGCGCCCGACAATGAGCAGTTCTTC

V: TRBV24-1
size: -
D: TRBD2
J: TRBJ2-5
CDR3: CATSEATSGDSRAQYF
DNA: TGTGCCACCAGTGAGGCTACTAGCGGGGACTCAAGGGCCCAGTACTTC

V: TRBV3-1/TRBV3-2
size: -
D: -
J: TRBJ1-1
CDR3: CASRQNRAMNTEAFF
DNA: TGTGCCAGCAGACAGAACAGGGCGATGAACACTGAAGCTTTCTTT

V: TRBV7-9
size: -
D: TRBD2
J: TRBJ2-3
CDR3: CASSFASGRVSDTQYF
DNA: TGTGCCAGCAGCTTCGCTAGCGGGAGGGTTTCAGATACGCAGTATTTT

V: TRBV30
size: few
D: -
J: TRBJ1-5
CDR3: CAWTGQYNQPQHF
DNA: TGTGCCTGGACCGGACAGTACAATCAGCCCCAGCATTTT

V: TRBV7-9
size: -
D: -
J: TRBJ1-3
CDR3: CASSSGGSRAGNTIYF
DNA: TGTGCCAGCAGCTCAGGTGGATCCAGGGCTGGAAACACCATATATTTT

V: TRBV7-2
size: -
D: -
J: TRBJ2-7
CDR3: CASSSASYAHEQYF
DNA: TGTGCCAGCAGTTCCGCGTCCTACGCCCACGAGCAGTACTTC

V: TRBV25-1
size: -
D: TRBD1
J: TRBJ1-6
CDR3: CASSEGTGVYSPLHF
DNA: TGTGCCAGCAGTGAAGGGACAGGGGTCTATTCACCCCTCCACTTT

V: TRBV12-5
size: once
D: -
J: TRBJ2-6
CDR3: CASGLSVWRSNSGANVLTF
DNA: TGTGCTAGTGGTTTGTCGGTCTGGCGGAGTAACTCTGGGGCCAACGTCCTGACTTTC

V: TRBV28
size: -
D: TRBD1
J: TRBJ1-5
CDR3: CASIAGGVGNQPQHF
DNA: TGTGCCAGCATCGCAGGGGGCGTTGGCAATCAGCCCCAGCATTTT

V: TRBV3-1/TRBV3-2
size: -
D: TRBD2
J: TRBJ2-3
CDR3: CASSLRLAVLTLSSTDTQYF
DNA: TGTGCCAGCAGTCTACGACTAGCGGTATTGACTTTATCTAGCACAGATACGCAGTATTTT

V: TRBV2
size: -
D: TRBD2
J: TRBJ2-1
CDR3: CASKAGGPGEQFF
DNA: TGTGCCAGCAAAGCGGGAGGGCCGGGTGAGCAGTTCTTC

V: TRBV11-2
size: -
D: -
J: TRBJ1-1
CDR3: CASSLEFGSRNTEAFF
DNA: TGTGCCAGCAGCTTAGAATTTGGGAGTAGGAACACTGAAGCTTTCTTT

V: TRBV15
size: -
D: -
J: TRBJ1-4
CDR3: CATSRDPLGLLFF
DNA: TGTGCCACCAGCAGAGACCCGCTGGGCTTACTGTTTTTT

V: TRBV21-1
size: -
D: -
J: TRBJ1-5
CDR3: CASWTGTNNQPQHF
DNA: TGTGCCAGCTGGACCGGGACAAATAATCAGCCCCAGCATTTT

V: TRBV27
size: -
D: -
J: TRBJ1-1
CDR3: CASRGWRVVTEAFF
DNA: TGTGCCAGCAGGGGGTGGAGGGTCGTCACTGAAGCTTTCTTT

V: TRBV9
size: -
D: -
J: TRBJ1-1
CDR3: CASSGPQGYSSNTEAFF
DNA: TGTGCCAGCAGCGGCCCACAGGGTTACTCCAGTAACACTGAAGCTTTCTTT

V: TRBV2
size: -
D: -
J: TRBJ1-1
CDR3: CASRANTGFTEAFF
DNA: TGTGCCAGCAGGGCGAACACAGGGTTCACTGAAGCTTTCTTT

V: TRBV5-5
size: -
D: -
J: TRBJ1-1
CDR3: CASSFRAHTEAFF
DNA: TGTGCCAGCAGCTTCAGGGCCCACACTGAAGCTTTCTTT

V: TRBV19
size: once
D: -
J: TRBJ1-2
CDR3: CASSRGGSVHGYTF
DNA: TGTGCCAGTAGCCGAGGCGGGAGTGTGCACGGCTACACCTTC

V: TRBV6-5
size: few
D: -
J: TRBJ1-3
CDR3: CASRLTSGNTIYF
DNA: TGTGCCAGCAGACTCACCTCTGGAAACACCATATATTTT

V: TRBV2
size: few
D: -
J: TRBJ1-6
CDR3: CASVRLMDSPLHF
DNA: TGTGCCAGTGTGCGGCTTATGGATTCACCCCTCCACTTT

V: TRBV5-1
size: -
D: TRBD1
J: TRBJ1-3
CDR3: CASSRQGATGNTIYF
DNA: TGCGCCAGCAGCCGACAGGGGGCCACTGGAAACACCATATATTTT

V: TRBV28
size: -
D: -
J: TRBJ1-4
CDR3: CASSLGVGALKKLFF
DNA: TGTGCCAGCAGTTTAGGGGTGGGGGCGTTGAAAAAACTGTTTTTT

V: TRBV30
size: -
D: TRBD1
J: TRBJ1-1
CDR3: CAWTGGWTEAFF
DNA: TGTGCCTGGACAGGGGGTTGGACTGAAGCTTTCTTT

V: TRBV18
size: -
D: -
J: TRBJ2-4
CDR3: CASSGDDIQYF
DNA: TGTGCCAGCTCCGGAGACGACATTCAGTACTTC

V: TRBV5-1
size: -
D: -
J: TRBJ2-1
CDR3: CASSPLDSSYNEQFF
DNA: TGCGCCAGCAGCCCCCTGGACAGCTCCTACAATGAGCAGTTCTTC

V: TRBV2
size: few
D: -
J: TRBJ2-7
CDR3: CASSERQVVQYF
DNA: TGTGCCAGCAGCGAGAGACAGGTTGTGCAGTACTTC

V: TRBV5-6
size: -
D: TRBD2
J: TRBJ2-5
CDR3: CASSRPSGNWETQYF
DNA: TGTGCCAGCAGCAGACCTAGCGGGAACTGGGAGACCCAGTACTTC

V: TRBV27
size: -
D: TRBD2
J: TRBJ2-3
CDR3: CASSLGGGLPNF
DNA: TGTGCCAGCAGTTTAGGGGGGGGACTGCCCAATTTT

V: TRBV4-1
size: -
D: -
J: TRBJ1-2
CDR3: CASSQGWGGDYGYTF
DNA: TGCGCCAGCAGCCAAGGTTGGGGGGGTGACTATGGCTACACCTTC

V: TRBV11-2
size: -
D: -
J: TRBJ1-2
CDR3: CASSLRDYGYTF
DNA: TGTGCCAGCAGCCTCAGGGACTATGGCTACACCTTC

V: TRBV19
size: -
D: -
J: TRBJ2-7
CDR3: CASSRNRDLGYEQYF
DNA: TGTGCCAGTAGCCGAAACAGGGATTTGGGCTACGAGCAGTACTTC

V: TRBV9
size: -
D: -
J: TRBJ2-3
CDR3: CASSPRGGGDTQYF
DNA: TGTGCCAGCAGCCCTCGGGGAGGGGGAGATACGCAGTATTTT

V: TRBV30
size: -
D: -
J: TRBJ1-6
CDR3: CAWSATGNSNSPLHF
DNA: TGTGCCTGGAGTGCCACAGGGAATTCCAATTCACCCCTCCACTTT

V: TRBV5-1
size: few
D: -
J: TRBJ1-1
CDR3: CASSLYGGMGTEAFF
DNA: TGCGCCAGCAGCTTGTATGGGGGCATGGGCACTGAAGCTTTCTTT